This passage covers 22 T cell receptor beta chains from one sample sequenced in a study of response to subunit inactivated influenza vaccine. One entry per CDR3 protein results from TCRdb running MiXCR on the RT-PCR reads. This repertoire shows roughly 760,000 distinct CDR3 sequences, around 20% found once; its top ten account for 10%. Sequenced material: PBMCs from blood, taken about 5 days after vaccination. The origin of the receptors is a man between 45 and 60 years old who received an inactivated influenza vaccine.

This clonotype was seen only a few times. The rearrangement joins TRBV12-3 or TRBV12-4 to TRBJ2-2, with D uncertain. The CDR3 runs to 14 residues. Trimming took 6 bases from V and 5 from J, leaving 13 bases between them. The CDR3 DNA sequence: TGTGCCAGCAGCCCCAGTACCGCGACCGGGGAGCTGTTTTTT. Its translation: CASSPSTATGELFF.

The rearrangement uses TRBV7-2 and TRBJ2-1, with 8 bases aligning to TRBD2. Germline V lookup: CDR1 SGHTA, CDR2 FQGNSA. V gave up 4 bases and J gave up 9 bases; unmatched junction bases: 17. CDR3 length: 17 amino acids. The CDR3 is CASSWGWAAGGRGEQFF. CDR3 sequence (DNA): TGTGCCAGCAGCTGGGGATGGGCGGCGGGAGGACGAGGTGAGCAGTTCTTC. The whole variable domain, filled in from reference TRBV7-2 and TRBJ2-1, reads GAGVSQSPSNKVTEKGKDVELRCDPISGHTALYWYRQSLGQGLEFLIYFQGNSAPDKSGLPSDRFSAERTGGSVSTLTIQRTQQEDSAVYLCASSWGWAAGGRGEQFFGPGTRLTVL.

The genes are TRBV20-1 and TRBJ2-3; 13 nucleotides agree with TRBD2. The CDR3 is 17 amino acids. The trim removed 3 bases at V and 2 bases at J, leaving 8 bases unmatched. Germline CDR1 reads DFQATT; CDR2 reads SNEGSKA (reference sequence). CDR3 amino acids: CSARAPGLAGSTDTQYF. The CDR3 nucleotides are TGCAGTGCTAGGGCTCCGGGACTAGCGGGGTCCACAGATACGCAGTATTTT.

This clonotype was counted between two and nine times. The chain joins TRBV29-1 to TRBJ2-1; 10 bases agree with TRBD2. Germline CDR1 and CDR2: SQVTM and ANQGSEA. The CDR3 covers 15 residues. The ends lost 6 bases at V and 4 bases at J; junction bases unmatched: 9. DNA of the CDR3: TGCAGCGTCCTATTACTAGCGGGGATGTACAATGAGCAGTTCTTC. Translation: CSVLLLAGMYNEQFF.

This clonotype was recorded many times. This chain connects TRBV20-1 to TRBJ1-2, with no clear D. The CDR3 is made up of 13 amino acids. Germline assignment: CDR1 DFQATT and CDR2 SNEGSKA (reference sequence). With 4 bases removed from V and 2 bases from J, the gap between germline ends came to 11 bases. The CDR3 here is CSAKPPENYGYTF. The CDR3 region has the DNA TGCAGTGCTAAGCCTCCGGAGAACTATGGCTACACCTTC.

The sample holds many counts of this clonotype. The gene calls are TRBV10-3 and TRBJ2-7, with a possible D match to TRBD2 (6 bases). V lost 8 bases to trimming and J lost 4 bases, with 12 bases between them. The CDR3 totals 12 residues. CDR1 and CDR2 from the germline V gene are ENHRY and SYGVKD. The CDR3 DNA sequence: TGTGCCATCGGCGGGACGGATTACGAGCAGTACTTC. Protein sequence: CAIGGTDYEQYF.

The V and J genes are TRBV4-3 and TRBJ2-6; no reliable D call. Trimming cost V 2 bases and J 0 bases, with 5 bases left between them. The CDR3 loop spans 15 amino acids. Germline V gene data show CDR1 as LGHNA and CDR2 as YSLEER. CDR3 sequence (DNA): TGCGCCAGCAGCCAAAGGTACTCTGGGGCCAACGTCCTGACTTTC. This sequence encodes CASSQRYSGANVLTF.

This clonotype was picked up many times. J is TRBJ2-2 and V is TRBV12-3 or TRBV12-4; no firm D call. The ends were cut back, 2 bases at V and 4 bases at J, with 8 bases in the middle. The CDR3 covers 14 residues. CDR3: CASSLSQVTGELFF. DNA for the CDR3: TGTGCCAGCAGTTTATCTCAGGTCACCGGGGAGCTGTTTTTT.

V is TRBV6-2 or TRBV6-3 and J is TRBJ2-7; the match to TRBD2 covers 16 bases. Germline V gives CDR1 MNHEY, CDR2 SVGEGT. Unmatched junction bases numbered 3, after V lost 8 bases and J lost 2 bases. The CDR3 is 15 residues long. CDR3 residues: CASGGTSGRAYEQYF. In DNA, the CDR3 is TGTGCCAGCGGCGGGACTAGCGGGAGGGCCTACGAGCAGTACTTC.

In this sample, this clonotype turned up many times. CDR3 in DNA: TGTGCCAGCAAGGAACAGGGTCTTAACACCGGGGAGCTGTTTTTT. Amino acids: CASKEQGLNTGELFF. The rearrangement links TRBV28 to TRBJ2-2, with D maybe TRBD1 (6 bases). The germline V gene has CDR1 MDHEN and CDR2 SYDVKM. This CDR3 is built from 15 residues. V was cut by 7 bases and J by 2 bases, with 14 bases left in between. The whole variable domain, remainder taken from reference TRBV28 and TRBJ2-2, is DVKVTQSSRYLVKRTGEKVFLECVQDMDHENMFWYRQDPGLGLRLIYFSYDVKMKEKGDIPEGYSVSREKKERFSLILESASTNQTSMYLCASKEQGLNTGELFFGEGSRLTVL.

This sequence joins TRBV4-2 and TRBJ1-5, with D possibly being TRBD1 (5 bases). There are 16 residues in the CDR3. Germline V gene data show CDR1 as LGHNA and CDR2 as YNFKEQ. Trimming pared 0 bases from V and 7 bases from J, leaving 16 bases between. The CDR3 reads CASSQDRGNIRQPQHF. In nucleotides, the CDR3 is TGTGCCAGCAGCCAAGATAGGGGAAACATCAGGCAGCCCCAGCATTTT.

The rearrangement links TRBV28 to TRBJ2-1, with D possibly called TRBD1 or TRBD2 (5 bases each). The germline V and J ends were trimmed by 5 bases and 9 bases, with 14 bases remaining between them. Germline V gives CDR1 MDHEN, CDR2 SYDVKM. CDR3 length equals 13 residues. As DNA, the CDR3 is TGTGCCAGCAGTCTGGGACGCCGAAGTGAGCAGTTCTTC. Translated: CASSLGRRSEQFF.

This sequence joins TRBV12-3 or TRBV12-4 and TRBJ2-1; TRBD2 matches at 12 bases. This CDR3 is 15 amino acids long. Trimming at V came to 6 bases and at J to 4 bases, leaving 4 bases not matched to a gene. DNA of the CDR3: TGTGCCAGCAGGGGGACTAGCGGGCAATACAATGAGCAGTTCTTC. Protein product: CASRGTSGQYNEQFF.

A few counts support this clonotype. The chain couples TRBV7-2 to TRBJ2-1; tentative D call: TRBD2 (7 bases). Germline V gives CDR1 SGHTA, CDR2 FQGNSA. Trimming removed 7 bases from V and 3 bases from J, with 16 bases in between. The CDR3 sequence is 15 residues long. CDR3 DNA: TGTGCCAGCACCCCTGGGAGGGGGAACTACAATGAGCAGTTCTTC. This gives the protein CASTPGRGNYNEQFF.

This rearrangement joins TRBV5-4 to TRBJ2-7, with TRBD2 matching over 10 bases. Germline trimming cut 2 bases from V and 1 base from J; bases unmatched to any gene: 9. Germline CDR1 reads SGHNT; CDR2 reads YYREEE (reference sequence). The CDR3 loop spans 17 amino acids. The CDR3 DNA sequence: TGTGCCAGCAGCTTAGGTCAGGGACTAGCGCTTTCCTACGAGCAGTACTTC. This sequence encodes CASSLGQGLALSYEQYF.

The CDR3 nucleotides read TGTGCCAGCAGCCAACAACTAGCGGGAGGTTCAGATACGCAGTATTTT. This sequence encodes CASSQQLAGGSDTQYF. This rearrangement joins TRBV4-2 to TRBJ2-3, with 12 bases identical to TRBD2. The CDR3 consists of 16 residues. V shed 2 bases, J shed 4 bases, and the junction held 4 bases outside the gene matches. The germline V gene has CDR1 LGHNA and CDR2 YNFKEQ.

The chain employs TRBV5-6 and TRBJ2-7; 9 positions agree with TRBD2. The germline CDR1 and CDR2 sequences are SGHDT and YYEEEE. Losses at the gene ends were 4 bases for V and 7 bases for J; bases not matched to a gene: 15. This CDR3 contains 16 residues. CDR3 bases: TGTGCCAGCAGCCCGGAGGGACTAGCAGGAGCGAGTGAGCAGTACTTC. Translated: CASSPEGLAGASEQYF.

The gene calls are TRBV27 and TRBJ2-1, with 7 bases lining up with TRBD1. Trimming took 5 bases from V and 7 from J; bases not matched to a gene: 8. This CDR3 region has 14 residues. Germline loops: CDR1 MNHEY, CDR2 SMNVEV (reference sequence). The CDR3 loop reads CASSPRQGWNEQFF. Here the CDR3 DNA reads TGTGCCAGCAGTCCGCGACAGGGTTGGAATGAGCAGTTCTTC.

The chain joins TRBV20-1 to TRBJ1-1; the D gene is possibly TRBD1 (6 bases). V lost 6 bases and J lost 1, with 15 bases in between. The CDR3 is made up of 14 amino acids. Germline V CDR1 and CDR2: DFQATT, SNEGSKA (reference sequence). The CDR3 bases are TGCAGTGCCCGTGTGGGACATCAGAACACTGAAGCTTTCTTT. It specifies CSARVGHQNTEAFF.

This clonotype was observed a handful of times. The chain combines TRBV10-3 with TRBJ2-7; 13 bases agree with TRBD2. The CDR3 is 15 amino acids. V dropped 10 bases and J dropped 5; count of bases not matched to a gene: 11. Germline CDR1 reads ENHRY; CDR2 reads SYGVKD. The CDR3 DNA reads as TGTGCCACGGCACAACGGACTAGCGGGAGCGACGAGCAGTACTTC. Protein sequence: CATAQRTSGSDEQYF.

The CDR3 DNA is TGTGCCAGCAATGGACATAACCAAGAGACCCAGTACTTC. Encoded protein: CASNGHNQETQYF. The chain couples TRBV12-3 or TRBV12-4 to TRBJ2-5; the D gene is possibly TRBD1 (5 bases). With 7 bases removed from V and 0 bases from J, the gap between germline ends came to 9 bases. The CDR3 extends over 13 amino acids.

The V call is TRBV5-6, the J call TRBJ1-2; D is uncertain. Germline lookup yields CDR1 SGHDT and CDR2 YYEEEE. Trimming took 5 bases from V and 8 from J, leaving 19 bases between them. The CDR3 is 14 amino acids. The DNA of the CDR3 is TGTGCCAGCAGGGTTGGGTGGTCCGGATTAGGCTACACCTTC. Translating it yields CASRVGWSGLGYTF.